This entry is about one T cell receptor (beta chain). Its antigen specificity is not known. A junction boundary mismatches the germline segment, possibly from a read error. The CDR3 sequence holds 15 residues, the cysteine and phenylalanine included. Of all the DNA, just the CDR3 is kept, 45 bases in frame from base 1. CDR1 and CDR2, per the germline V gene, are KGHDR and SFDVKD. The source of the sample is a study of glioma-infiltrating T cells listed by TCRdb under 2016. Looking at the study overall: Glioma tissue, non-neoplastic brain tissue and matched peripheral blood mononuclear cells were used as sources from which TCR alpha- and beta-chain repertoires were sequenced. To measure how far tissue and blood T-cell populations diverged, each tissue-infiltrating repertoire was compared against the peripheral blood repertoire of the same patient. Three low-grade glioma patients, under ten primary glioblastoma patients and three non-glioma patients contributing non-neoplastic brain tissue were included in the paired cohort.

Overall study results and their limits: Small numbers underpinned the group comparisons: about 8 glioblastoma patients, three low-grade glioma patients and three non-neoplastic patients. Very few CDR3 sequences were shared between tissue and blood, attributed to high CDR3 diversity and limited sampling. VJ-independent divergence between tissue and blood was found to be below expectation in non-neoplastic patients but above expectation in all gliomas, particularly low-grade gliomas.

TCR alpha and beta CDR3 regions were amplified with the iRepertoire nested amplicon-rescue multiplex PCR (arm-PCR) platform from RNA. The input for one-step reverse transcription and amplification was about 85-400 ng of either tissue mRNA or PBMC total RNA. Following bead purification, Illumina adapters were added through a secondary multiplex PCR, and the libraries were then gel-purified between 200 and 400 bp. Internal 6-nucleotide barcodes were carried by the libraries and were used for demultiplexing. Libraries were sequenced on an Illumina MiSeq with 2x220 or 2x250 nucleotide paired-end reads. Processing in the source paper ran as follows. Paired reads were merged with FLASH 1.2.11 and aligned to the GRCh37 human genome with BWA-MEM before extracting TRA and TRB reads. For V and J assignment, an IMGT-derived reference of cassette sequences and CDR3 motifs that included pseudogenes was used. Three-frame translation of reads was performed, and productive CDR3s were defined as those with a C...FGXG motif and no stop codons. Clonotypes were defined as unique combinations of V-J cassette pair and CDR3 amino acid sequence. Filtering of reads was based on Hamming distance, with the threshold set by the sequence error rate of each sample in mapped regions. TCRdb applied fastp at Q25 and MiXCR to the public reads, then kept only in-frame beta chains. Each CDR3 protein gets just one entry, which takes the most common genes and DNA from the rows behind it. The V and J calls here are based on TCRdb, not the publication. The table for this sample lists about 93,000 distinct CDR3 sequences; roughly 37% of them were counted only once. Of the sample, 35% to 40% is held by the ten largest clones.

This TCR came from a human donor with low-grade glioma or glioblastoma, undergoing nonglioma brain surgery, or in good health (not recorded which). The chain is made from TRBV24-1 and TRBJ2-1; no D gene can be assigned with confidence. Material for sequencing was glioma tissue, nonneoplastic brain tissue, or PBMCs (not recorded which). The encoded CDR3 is CAASAMKSSYNEQFF. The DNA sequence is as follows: TGTGCCGCCAGTGCCATGAAGAGCTCCTACAATGAGCAGTTCTTC.